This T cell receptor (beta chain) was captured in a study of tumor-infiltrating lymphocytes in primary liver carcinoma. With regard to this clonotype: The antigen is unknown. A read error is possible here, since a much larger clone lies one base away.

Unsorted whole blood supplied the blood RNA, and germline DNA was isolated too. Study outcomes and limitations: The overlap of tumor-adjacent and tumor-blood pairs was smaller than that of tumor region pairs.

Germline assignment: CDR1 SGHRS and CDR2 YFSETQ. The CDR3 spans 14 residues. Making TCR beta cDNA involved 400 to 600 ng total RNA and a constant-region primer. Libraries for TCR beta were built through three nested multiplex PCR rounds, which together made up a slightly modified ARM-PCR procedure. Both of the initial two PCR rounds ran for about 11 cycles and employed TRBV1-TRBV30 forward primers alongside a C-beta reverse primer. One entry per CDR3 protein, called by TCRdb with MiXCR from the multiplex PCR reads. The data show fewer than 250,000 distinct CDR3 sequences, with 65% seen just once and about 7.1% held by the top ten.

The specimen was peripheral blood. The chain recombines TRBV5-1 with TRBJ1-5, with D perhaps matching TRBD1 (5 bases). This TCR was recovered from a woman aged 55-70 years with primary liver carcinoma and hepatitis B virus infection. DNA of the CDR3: TGCGCCAGCAGCTCGGGGGGGTTTAATCAGCCCCAGCGTTTT. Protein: CASSSGGFNQPQRF.